Shown below are 16 T cell receptor beta chains from a single sample sequenced in a study of blood T cell repertoires in COVID-19. The protocol was immunoSEQ multiplex PCR, while the TCRdb copy is restricted to in-frame clones and leaves out a portion. The sample comprises 70,000 to 100,000 clones, 70% to 90% of which are singletons, and less than 3.5% rests with the top ten. Material: peripheral blood. The receptor set was obtained from a middle-aged man with COVID-19, enrolled during active disease.

V usage is TRBV7-9 and J usage is TRBJ2-5; 7 nucleotides line up with TRBD1. Trimming took 5 bases from V and 5 from J; bases not matched to a gene: 5. Germline CDR1 and CDR2: SEHNR and FQNEAQ (reference sequence). The CDR3 runs 13 residues. In DNA, the CDR3 is TGTGCCAGCAGCCAGGACAGGAGGGAGACCCAGTACTTC. The encoded protein is CASSQDRRETQYF.

This clone was detected only once. The chain combines TRBV30 with TRBJ2-7; the match to TRBD1 covers 9 bases. Losses at the gene ends were 5 bases for V and 3 bases for J; bases not matched to a gene: 5. This CDR3 contains 13 residues. The germline CDR1 and CDR2 sequences are GTSNPN and SVGIG (reference sequence). Written as DNA, the CDR3 is TGTGCCTGGCGCGGGACAGGGAACTACGAGCAGTACTTC. Translating it yields CAWRGTGNYEQYF.

The J gene is TRBJ2-1, the V gene TRBV10-3; 8 nucleotides line up with TRBD2. V was pared by 5 bases and J by 2 bases, with 14 bases of the junction left unmatched. This CDR3 is 18 amino acids long. Germline V gene lookup returns CDR1 ENHRY and CDR2 SYGVKD. The CDR3: CAISTGTRLPLTYNEQFF. The CDR3 DNA reads TGTGCCATCAGTACCGGGACTAGACTCCCTTTAACCTACAATGAGCAGTTCTTC.

The chain uses TRBV6-1 and TRBJ1-5, with D possibly matching TRBD1 (6 bases). Trimming took off 4 bases at V and 1 base at J, with 14 bases between the two ends. CDR3 length: 16 residues. Germline V gene lookup returns CDR1 MNHNS and CDR2 SASEGT. Written as DNA, the CDR3 is TGTGCCAGCAGTGCGGACAGCAGAACGAGCAATCAGCCCCAGCATTTT. As protein: CASSADSRTSNQPQHF.

This clone has just one count. The chain links TRBV2 to TRBJ2-7; possibly TRBD1 for D (6 bases). CDR3 size: 13 residues. Germline V CDR1 and CDR2: SNHLY, FYNNEI. V lost 5 bases and J lost 0, with 8 bases in between. The CDR3 here is CASSRQVSYEQYF. In DNA form, the CDR3 reads TGTGCCAGCAGTAGACAGGTCTCCTACGAGCAGTACTTC. The whole variable domain, filled in from reference TRBV2 and TRBJ2-7, reads EPEVTQTPSHQVTQMGQEVILRCVPISNHLYFYWYRQILGQKVEFLVSFYNNEISEKSEIFDDQFSVERPDGSNFTLKIRSTKLEDSAMYFCASSRQVSYEQYFGPGTRLTVT.

The chain combines TRBV3-1 (or the pseudogene TRBV3-2) with TRBJ1-6; the D is unclear. The V end lost 3 bases, the J end lost 10 bases, and 19 bases lay between the germline ends. The CDR3 sequence is 16 residues long. CDR1 is LGHDT and CDR2 is YNNKEL in the germline V gene (reference sequence). CDR3 in DNA: TGTGCCAGCAGCCAGACGGGAGGAGGGAGTGGCTCACCCCTCCACTTT. Translation gives CASSQTGGGSGSPLHF.

This clone was seen more than once but under ten times. The rearrangement links TRBV3-1 (or the pseudogene TRBV3-2) to TRBJ2-7; perhaps TRBD1 as D (5 bases). Trimming removed 4 bases from V and 5 bases from J, with 15 bases in between. This CDR3 spans 14 amino acids. Looked up from germline, CDR1 is LGHDT and CDR2 is YNNKEL (reference sequence). The CDR3 sequence is CASSPRQKGNEQYF. Written as DNA, the CDR3 is TGTGCCAGCAGCCCCCGACAGAAGGGAAACGAGCAGTACTTC.

The chain uses TRBV7-9 and TRBJ2-7; D unresolved. This CDR3 region has 14 residues. Trimming cost V 1 base and J 6 bases, with 13 bases left between them. Germline V lookup: CDR1 SEHNR, CDR2 FQNEAQ (reference sequence). This chain's CDR3 is CASSLEQISAEQYF. The CDR3 coding sequence is TGTGCCAGCAGCTTAGAACAGATTTCTGCCGAGCAGTACTTC.

The V gene is TRBV5-5, the J gene TRBJ2-6, with unresolved D. There are 17 residues in the CDR3. Germline V CDR1 and CDR2: SGHKS, YYEKEE (reference sequence). V was trimmed by 1 base and J by 0 bases, leaving 11 bases between them. Here the CDR3 reads CASSLFGHSSGANVLTF. CDR3 in DNA: TGTGCCAGCAGCTTGTTTGGCCACAGCTCTGGGGCCAACGTCCTGACTTTC.

The gene calls are TRBV15 and TRBJ1-5; no firm D call. CDR1 LNHNV and CDR2 YYDKDF come from the germline V gene (reference sequence). CDR3 size: 14 residues. V dropped 4 bases and J dropped 7 bases, with 14 bases sitting between them. The CDR3 coding sequence is TGTGCCACCAGCAAAAAGGGAGTCACGCAGCCCCAGCATTTT. It translates to CATSKKGVTQPQHF.

The rearrangement joins TRBV5-5 to TRBJ2-4, with D maybe TRBD1 (6 bases). CDR3 length: 13 residues. V was clipped by 3 bases and J by 11 bases, with 15 bases between them. CDR1 SGHKS and CDR2 YYEKEE come from the germline V gene (reference sequence). CDR3 region: CASSWTPSGVQYF. Here the CDR3 DNA reads TGTGCCAGCAGCTGGACACCCTCAGGGGTTCAGTACTTC.

This chain links TRBV9 with TRBJ1-6, with D maybe TRBD1 (6 bases). The CDR3 is 15 residues long. Trimming shortened V by 0 bases and J by 4 bases, and 8 bases separated the two germline ends. Germline V gives CDR1 SGDLS, CDR2 YYNGEE. CDR3 residues: CASSVGQAYNSPLHF. The CDR3 region has the DNA TGTGCCAGCAGCGTAGGACAGGCTTATAATTCACCCCTCCACTTT.

The chain is built from TRBV11-3 and TRBJ2-6; D uncertain. Germline CDR1 is SGHNT and CDR2 is YENEEA. The CDR3 consists of 16 residues. Trimming pared 5 bases from V and 0 bases from J, leaving 11 bases between. The CDR3 protein is CASSNTLASGANVLTF. CDR3 nucleotide sequence: TGTGCCAGCAGCAACACGCTGGCCTCTGGGGCCAACGTCCTGACTTTC.

V usage is TRBV21-1 and J usage is TRBJ1-5; the table names TRBD1, a call not compared with the DNA. TRBV21-1 is deemed a pseudogene. This CDR3 is built from 17 residues. The CDR3 bases are TGTGCCAGCAGCAAAAGGGGGACAGGGGAAGGAAATCAGCCCCAGCATTTT. Amino acid sequence: CASSKRGTGEGNQPQHF.

The chain joins TRBV7-8 to TRBJ1-6, with 8 bases that match TRBD1. The CDR3 extends over 17 amino acids. The germline CDR1 and CDR2 sequences are SGHVS and FQNEAQ. J lost 3 bases, V lost 2 bases, and 6 bases had no gene match. CDR3 region: CASSLLDRVGYNSPLHF. The DNA for the CDR3 is TGTGCCAGCAGCTTATTGGACAGGGTCGGCTATAATTCACCCCTCCACTTT.

The gene calls are TRBV7-2 and TRBJ2-5; D is possibly TRBD1 (5 bases). From germline, CDR1 is SGHTA and CDR2 FQGNSA. The CDR3 spans 12 residues. V lost 5 bases, J lost 4 bases, and 8 bases lay in between. The CDR3 DNA follows: TGTGCCAGCAGCCCAACAGGAGAGACCCAGTACTTC. This gives the protein CASSPTGETQYF.